The 2 T cell receptor beta chains below come from one sample, sequenced in a study of T cell responses to AZD1222 COVID-19 vaccine. Libraries were prepared by immunoSEQ multiplex PCR; TCRdb keeps only in-frame clonotypes and omits some of them. This repertoire shows about 130,000 clones, 88% found once; its top ten account for 4.5% to 7%. The specimen was peripheral blood, collected 28 days after the second AZD1222 dose. The receptors shown here come from an adult who received the AZD1222 COVID-19 vaccine.

The chain employs TRBV27 and TRBJ1-6, with TRBD1 as a possible D gene (5 bases). V lost 3 bases and J lost 7, with 13 bases in between. From germline, CDR1 is MNHEY and CDR2 SMNVEV (reference sequence). The CDR3 loop spans 15 amino acids. CDR3 protein: CASSFKGAWNSPLHF. The DNA for the CDR3 is TGTGCCAGCAGTTTTAAAGGGGCGTGGAATTCACCCCTCCACTTT.

The chain couples TRBV5-1 to TRBJ1-5; D remains unclear. The germline V gene encodes CDR1 SGHRS and CDR2 YFSETQ. The CDR3 length is 13 residues. Trimming removed 0 bases at V and 7 bases at J, with 8 bases between. The chain's CDR3 is CASSLDQDQPQHF. CDR3 nucleotide sequence: TGCGCCAGCAGCTTGGACCAGGACCAGCCCCAGCATTTT. Looking up the rest from reference TRBV5-1 and TRBJ1-5 gives the full variable domain: KAGVTQTPRYLIKTRGQQVTLSCSPISGHRSVSWYQQTPGQGLQFLFEYFSETQRNKGNFPGRFSGRQFSNSRSEMNVSTLELGDSALYLCASSLDQDQPQHFGDGTRLSIL.